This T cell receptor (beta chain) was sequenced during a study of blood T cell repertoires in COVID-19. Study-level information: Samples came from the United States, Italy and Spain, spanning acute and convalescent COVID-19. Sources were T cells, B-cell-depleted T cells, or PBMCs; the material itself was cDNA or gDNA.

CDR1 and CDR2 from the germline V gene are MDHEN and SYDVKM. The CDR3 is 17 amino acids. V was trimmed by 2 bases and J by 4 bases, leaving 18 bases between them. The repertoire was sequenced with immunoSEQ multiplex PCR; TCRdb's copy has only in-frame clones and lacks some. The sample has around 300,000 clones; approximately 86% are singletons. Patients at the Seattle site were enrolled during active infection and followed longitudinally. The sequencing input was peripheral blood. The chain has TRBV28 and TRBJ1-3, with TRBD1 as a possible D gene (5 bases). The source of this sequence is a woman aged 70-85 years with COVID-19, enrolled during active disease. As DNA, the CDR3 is TGTGCCAGCAGTTTAAGGTGGGACTTACTTTCAGGAAACACCATATATTTT. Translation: CASSLRWDLLSGNTIYF.